Here is one T cell receptor (beta chain) with its context. What it recognizes is unknown. These data belong to a study of yellow fever vaccine responses in identical twins. Study results and limitations: Twins reportedly mounted vaccine T cell responses that seemed partly convergent, partly personalized.

Trimming took 1 base from V and 5 from J, leaving 8 bases between them. Per the germline V gene, CDR1 is LGHNA and CDR2 is YSLEER. The CDR3 is 13 amino acids. One entry per CDR3 protein results from TCRdb running MiXCR on the RT-PCR reads. The table includes several hundred distinct CDR3 sequences, around 83% detected once. The J gene is TRBJ2-5, the V gene TRBV4-3; the D is unclear. The sample in question was T cells from blood (PBMCs), unsorted or a sorted subset (not recorded which), obtained before or after yellow fever vaccination (not recorded which). The TCR comes from a female donor who received the yellow fever vaccine. The CDR3 coding sequence is TGCGCCAGCAGCCAAGGTCCTTCGGAGACCCAGTACTTC. Its translation is CASSQGPSETQYF.